This TCR beta chain was recovered during a study of shared clonotypes between healthy human individuals. This clone was seen at least ten times. Its target is not known. Points from the study as a whole: The generation probabilities recorded for non-shared clonotypes fell below those of clonotypes shared by all four donors.

Looked up from germline, CDR1 is MNHNS and CDR2 is SASEGT. V shed 2 bases and J shed 4 bases, with 11 bases lying between them. The CDR3 is 14 residues long. TCRdb's table, derived via immunoSEQ multiplex PCR, lists solely in-frame clones and lacks some. The repertoire includes fewer than 1.4 million clones, approximately 80% of them detected once, and roughly 0.62% sits in the top ten. The receptor was derived from a young man in good health. Some clones in this sample may be carry-over from other donors' samples. Sequences were obtained from memory CD4+ T cells from PBMCs. Noted subset: CD45RA-negative fraction. The rearrangement uses TRBV6-1 and TRBJ1-2, with D possibly being TRBD1 (6 bases). For the CDR3, the DNA is TGTGCCAGCAGTGAATCGTGGACAGCCTATGGCTACACCTTC. Translation gives CASSESWTAYGYTF.